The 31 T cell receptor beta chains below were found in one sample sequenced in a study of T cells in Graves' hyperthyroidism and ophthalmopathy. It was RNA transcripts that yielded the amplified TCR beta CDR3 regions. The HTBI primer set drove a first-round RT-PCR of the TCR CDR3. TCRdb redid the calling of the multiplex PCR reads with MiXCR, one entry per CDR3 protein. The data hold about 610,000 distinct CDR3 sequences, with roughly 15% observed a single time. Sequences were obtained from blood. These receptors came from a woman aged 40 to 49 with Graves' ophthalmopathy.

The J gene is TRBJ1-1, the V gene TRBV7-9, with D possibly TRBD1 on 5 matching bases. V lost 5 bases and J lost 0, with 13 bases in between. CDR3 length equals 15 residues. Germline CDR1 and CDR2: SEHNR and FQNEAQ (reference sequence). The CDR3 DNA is TGTGCCAGCAGCCCCAGACAGAATCTGAACACTGAAGCTTTCTTT. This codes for CASSPRQNLNTEAFF. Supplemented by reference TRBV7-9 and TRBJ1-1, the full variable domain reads DTGVSQNPRHKITKRGQNVTFRCDPISEHNRLYWYRQTLGQGPEFLTYFQNEAQLEKSRLLSDRFSAERPKGSFSTLEIQRTEQGDSAMYLCASSPRQNLNTEAFFGQGTRLTVV.

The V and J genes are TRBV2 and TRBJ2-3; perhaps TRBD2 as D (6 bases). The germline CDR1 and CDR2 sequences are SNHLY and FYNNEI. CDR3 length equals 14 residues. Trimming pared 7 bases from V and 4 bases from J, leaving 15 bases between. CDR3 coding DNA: TGTGCCAGCAAGCTAGCGCCCCTGGCAGATACGCAGTATTTT. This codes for CASKLAPLADTQYF.

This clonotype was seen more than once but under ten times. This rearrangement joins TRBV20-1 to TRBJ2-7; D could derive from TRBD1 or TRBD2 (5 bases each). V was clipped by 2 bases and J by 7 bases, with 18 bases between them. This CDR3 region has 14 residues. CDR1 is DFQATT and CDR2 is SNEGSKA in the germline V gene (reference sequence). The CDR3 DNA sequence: TGCAGTGCTAGAACGGGAAGGGGTTTGTATGAGCAGTACTTC. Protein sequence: CSARTGRGLYEQYF.

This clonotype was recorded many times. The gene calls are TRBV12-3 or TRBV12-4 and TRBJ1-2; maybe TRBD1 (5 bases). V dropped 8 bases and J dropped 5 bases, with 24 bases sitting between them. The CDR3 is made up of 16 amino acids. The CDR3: CASRHRVSGAGYGYTF. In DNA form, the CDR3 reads TGTGCCAGCCGCCATCGAGTTTCTGGGGCAGGGTATGGCTACACCTTC.

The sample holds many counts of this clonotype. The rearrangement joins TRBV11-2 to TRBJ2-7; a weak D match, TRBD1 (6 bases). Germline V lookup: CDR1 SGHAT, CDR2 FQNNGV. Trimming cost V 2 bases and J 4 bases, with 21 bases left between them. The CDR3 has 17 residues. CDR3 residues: CASSLSRDNIFPYEQYF. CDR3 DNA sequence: TGTGCCAGCAGCTTAAGCCGGGACAATATATTCCCATACGAGCAGTACTTC.

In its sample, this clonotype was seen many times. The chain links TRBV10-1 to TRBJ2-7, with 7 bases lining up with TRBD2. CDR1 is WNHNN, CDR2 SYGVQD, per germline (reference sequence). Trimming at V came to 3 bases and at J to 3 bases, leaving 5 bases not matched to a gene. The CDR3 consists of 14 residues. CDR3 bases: TGCGCCAGCAGTGAAGGGCTAGCGGACTACGAGCAGTACTTC. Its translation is CASSEGLADYEQYF.

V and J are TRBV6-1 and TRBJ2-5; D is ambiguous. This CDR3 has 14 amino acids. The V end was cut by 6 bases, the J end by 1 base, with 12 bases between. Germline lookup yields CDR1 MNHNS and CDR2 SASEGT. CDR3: CASRQTLIQETQYF. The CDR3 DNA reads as TGTGCCAGCAGACAGACCTTAATCCAAGAGACCCAGTACTTC.

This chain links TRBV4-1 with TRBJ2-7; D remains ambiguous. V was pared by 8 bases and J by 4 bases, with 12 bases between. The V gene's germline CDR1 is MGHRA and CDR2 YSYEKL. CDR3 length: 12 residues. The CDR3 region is CASQNLGYEQYF. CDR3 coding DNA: TGCGCCAGCCAAAACTTAGGATACGAGCAGTACTTC.

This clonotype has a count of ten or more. The CDR3 reads CASSLDVGAQDTQYF. In DNA form, the CDR3 reads TGTGCCAGCAGTTTAGATGTGGGGGCTCAAGATACGCAGTATTTT. The chain recombines TRBV12-3 or TRBV12-4 with TRBJ2-3; D possibly corresponds to TRBD1 (6 bases). V was shortened by 1 base and J by 5 bases, with 13 bases between the two germline ends. This CDR3 spans 15 amino acids.

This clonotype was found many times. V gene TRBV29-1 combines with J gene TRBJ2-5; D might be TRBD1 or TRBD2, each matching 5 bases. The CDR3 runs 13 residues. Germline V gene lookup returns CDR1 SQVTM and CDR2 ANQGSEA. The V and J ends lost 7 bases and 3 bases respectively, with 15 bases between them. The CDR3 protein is CSAGTYLEETQYF. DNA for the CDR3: TGCAGCGCCGGGACGTACCTAGAAGAGACCCAGTACTTC. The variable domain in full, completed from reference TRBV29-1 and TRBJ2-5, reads SAVISQKPSRDICQRGTSLTIQCQVDSQVTMMFWYRQQPGQSLTLIATANQGSEATYESGFVIDKFPISRPNLTFSTLTVSNMSPEDSSIYLCSAGTYLEETQYFGPGTRLLVL.

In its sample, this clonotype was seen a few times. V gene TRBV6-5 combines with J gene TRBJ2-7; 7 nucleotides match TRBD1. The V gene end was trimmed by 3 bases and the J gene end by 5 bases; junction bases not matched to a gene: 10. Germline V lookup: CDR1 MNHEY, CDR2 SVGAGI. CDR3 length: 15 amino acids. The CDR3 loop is CASSYGLQGMNEQYF. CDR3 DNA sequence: TGTGCCAGCAGTTATGGGCTACAGGGGATGAACGAGCAGTACTTC.

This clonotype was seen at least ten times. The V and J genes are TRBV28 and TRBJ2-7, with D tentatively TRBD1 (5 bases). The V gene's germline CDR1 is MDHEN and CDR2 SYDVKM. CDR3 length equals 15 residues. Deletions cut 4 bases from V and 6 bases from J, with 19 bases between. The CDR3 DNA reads TGTGCCAGCAGTTCCCAAGGGGTACCGACGGGCGAGCAGTACTTC. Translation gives CASSSQGVPTGEQYF.

CDR3 sequence reads: CASSFFSVSSREGTEAFF. CDR3 bases: TGTGCCAGCAGTTTTTTCTCCGTTTCGTCCAGGGAGGGAACTGAAGCTTTCTTT. This chain uses TRBV2 with TRBJ1-1; tentatively, D is TRBD1 (5 bases). V gave up 5 bases and J gave up 5 bases, with 27 bases separating them. The CDR3 sequence is 18 residues long. Germline assignment: CDR1 SNHLY and CDR2 FYNNEI.

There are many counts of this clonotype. CDR3 nucleotides: TGTGCCAGTAGTACGGACGGTAGTAACTATGGCTACACCTTC. This codes for CASSTDGSNYGYTF. The chain recombines TRBV19 with TRBJ1-2; unclear D gene. Trimming took 4 bases from V and 1 from J, leaving 10 bases between them. CDR1 is LNHDA, CDR2 SQIVND, per germline (reference sequence). The CDR3 has 14 residues.

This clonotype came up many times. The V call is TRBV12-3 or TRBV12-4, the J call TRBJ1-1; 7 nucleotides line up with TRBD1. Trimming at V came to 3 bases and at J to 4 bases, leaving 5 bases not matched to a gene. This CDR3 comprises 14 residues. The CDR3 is CASSLTGRVTEAFF. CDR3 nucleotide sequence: TGTGCCAGCAGTTTGACAGGGAGGGTCACTGAAGCTTTCTTT.

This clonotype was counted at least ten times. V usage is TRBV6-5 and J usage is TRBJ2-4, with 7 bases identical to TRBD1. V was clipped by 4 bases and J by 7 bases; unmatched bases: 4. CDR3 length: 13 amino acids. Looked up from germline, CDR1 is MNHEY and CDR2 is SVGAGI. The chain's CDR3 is CASSSGGGNIQYF. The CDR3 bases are TGTGCCAGCAGTTCAGGGGGTGGGAACATTCAGTACTTC.

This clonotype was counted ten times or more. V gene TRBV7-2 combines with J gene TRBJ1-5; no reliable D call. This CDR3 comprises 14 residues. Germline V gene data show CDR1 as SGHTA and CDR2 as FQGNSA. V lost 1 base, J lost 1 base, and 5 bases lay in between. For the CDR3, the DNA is TGTGCCAGCAGCTTAGTACAGAGCAATCAGCCCCAGCATTTT. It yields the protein CASSLVQSNQPQHF.

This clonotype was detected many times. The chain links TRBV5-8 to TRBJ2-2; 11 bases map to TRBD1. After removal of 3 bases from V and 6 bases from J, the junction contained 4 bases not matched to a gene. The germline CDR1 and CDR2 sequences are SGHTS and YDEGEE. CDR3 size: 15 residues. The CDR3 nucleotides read TGTGCCAGCAGCTCAAGGACAGGGGGCCCCGGGGAGCTGTTTTTT. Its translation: CASSSRTGGPGELFF. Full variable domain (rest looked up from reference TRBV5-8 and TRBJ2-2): EAGVTQSPTHLIKTRGQQATLRCSPISGHTSVYWYQQALGLGLQFLLWYDEGEERNRGNFPPRFSGRQFPNYSSELNVNALELEDSALYLCASSSRTGGPGELFFGEGSRLTVL.

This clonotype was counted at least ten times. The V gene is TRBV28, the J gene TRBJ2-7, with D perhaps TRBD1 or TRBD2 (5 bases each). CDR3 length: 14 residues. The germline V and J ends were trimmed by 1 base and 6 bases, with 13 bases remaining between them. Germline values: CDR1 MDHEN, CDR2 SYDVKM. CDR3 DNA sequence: TGTGCCAGCAGTTTATTGCCAGGGACGGTCGAGCAGTACTTC. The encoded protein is CASSLLPGTVEQYF.

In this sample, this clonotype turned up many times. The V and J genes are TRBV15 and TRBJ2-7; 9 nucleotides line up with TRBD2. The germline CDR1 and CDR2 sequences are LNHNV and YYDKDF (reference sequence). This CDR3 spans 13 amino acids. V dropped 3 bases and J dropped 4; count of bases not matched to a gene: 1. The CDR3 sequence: CATSSSGSYEQYF. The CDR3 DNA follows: TGTGCCACCAGCAGTAGCGGGAGTTACGAGCAGTACTTC.

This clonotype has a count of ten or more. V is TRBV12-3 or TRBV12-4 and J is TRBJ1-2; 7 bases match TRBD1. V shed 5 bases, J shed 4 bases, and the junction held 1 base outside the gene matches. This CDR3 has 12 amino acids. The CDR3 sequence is CASSQGGYGYTF. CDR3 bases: TGTGCCAGCAGTCAGGGGGGCTATGGCTACACCTTC.

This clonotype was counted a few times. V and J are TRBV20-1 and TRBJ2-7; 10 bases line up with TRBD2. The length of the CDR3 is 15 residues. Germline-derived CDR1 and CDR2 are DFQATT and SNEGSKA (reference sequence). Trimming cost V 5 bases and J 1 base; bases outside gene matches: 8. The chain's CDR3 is CSAVLTSGQSYEQYF. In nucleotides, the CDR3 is TGCAGTGCTGTCCTGACTAGCGGGCAATCCTACGAGCAGTACTTC.

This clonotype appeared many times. CDR3 residues: CASSRDRYEQPQHF. The DNA for the CDR3 is TGTGCCAGCAGTCGGGACAGATATGAGCAGCCCCAGCATTTT. V gene TRBV12-3 or TRBV12-4 combines with J gene TRBJ1-5, with 7 positions matching TRBD1. The CDR3 loop spans 14 amino acids. Trimming cost V 5 bases and J 7 bases; bases outside gene matches: 8.

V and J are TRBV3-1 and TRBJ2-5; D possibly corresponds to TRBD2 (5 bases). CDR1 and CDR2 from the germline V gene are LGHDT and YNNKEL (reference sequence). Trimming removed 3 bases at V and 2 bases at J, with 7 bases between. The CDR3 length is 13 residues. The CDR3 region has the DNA TGTGCCAGCAGCCACGGGGTTCAAGAGACCCAGTACTTC. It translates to CASSHGVQETQYF.

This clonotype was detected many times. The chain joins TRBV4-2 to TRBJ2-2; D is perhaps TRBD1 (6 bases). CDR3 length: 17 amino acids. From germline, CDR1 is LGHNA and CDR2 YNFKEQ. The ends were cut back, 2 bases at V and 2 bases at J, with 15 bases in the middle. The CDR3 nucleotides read TGTGCCAGCAGCCAAACCGGGACAAACGACAACACCGGGGAGCTGTTTTTT. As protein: CASSQTGTNDNTGELFF.

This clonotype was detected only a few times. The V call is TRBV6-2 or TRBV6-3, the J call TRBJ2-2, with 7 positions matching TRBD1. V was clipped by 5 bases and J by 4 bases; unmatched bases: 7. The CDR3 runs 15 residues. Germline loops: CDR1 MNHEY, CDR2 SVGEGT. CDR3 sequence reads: CASSRRQGGTGELFF. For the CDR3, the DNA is TGTGCCAGCAGTCGAAGACAGGGTGGCACCGGGGAGCTGTTTTTT.

The CDR3 sequence: CASSFGTPAGTQYF. The CDR3 bases are TGCGCCAGCAGCTTCGGGACTCCCGCTGGGACCCAGTACTTC. J is TRBJ2-5 and V is TRBV5-1; D perhaps matches TRBD2 (6 bases). The germline V and J ends were trimmed by 2 bases and 7 bases, with 15 bases remaining between them. The CDR3 length is 14 residues. CDR1 and CDR2 from the germline V gene are SGHRS and YFSETQ.

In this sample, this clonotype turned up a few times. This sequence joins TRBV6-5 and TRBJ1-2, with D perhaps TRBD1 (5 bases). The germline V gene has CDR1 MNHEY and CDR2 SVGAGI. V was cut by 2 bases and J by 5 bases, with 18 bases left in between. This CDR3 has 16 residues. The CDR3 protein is CASSYSHSLGGYGYTF. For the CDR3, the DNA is TGTGCCAGCAGTTACAGCCATAGTCTCGGGGGGTATGGCTACACCTTC.

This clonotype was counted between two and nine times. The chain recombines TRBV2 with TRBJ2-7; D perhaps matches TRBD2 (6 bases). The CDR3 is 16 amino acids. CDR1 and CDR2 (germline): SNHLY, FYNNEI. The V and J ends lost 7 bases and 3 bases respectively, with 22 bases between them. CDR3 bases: TGTGCCAGCACCGGGGGTAGCGGCCATGCCAGCTACGAGCAGTACTTC. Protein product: CASTGGSGHASYEQYF.

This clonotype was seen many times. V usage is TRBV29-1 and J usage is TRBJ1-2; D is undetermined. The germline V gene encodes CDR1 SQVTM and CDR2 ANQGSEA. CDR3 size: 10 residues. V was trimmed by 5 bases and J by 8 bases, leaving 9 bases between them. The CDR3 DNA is TGCAGCGTTCTAGGGTTAGGCTACACCTTC. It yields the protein CSVLGLGYTF.

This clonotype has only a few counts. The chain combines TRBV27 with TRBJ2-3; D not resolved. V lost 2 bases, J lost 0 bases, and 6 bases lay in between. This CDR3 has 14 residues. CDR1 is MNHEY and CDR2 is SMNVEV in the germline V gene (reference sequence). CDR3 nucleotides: TGTGCCAGCAGTTTAACGACCAGCACAGATACGCAGTATTTT. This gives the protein CASSLTTSTDTQYF.